This T cell receptor (beta chain) was sequenced in a study of blood T cell repertoires in COVID-19. The wider study: The study drew acute and convalescent COVID-19 samples from the United States, Italy and Spain. PBMCs, B-cell-depleted T cells, or T cells provided the cDNA or gDNA that made up the material.

Sequenced by immunoSEQ multiplex PCR; TCRdb stores in-frame clones only, minus some. The sample has about 250,000 clones, around 83% seen once. This clone was picked up a small number of times. The trim removed 3 bases at V and 7 bases at J, leaving 16 bases unmatched. The CDR3 sequence is 17 residues long. In germline, CDR1 is SGDLS, CDR2 YYNGEE. Sample: peripheral blood. The clonotype was recovered from a man older than 75 with acute or convalescent COVID-19. The rearrangement joins TRBV9 to TRBJ2-4; 7 bases map to TRBD2. This chain's CDR3 is CASSAGDGSGRWNIQYF. As DNA, the CDR3 is TGTGCCAGCAGCGCGGGGGATGGTAGCGGGCGTTGGAACATTCAGTACTTC.